The T cell receptor beta chain described here comes from a study of cytomegalovirus exposure and HLA in healthy donors. The germline V and J ends were trimmed by 3 bases and 4 bases, with 5 bases remaining between them. The germline V gene encodes CDR1 DFQATT and CDR2 SNEGSKA (reference sequence). The CDR3 runs to 11 residues. Study outcomes and limitations: Association with HLA alleles at 0.05 false discovery rate was found for approximately 18,000 TCR beta sequences in a later analysis. It was only CMV serostatus that was available as immune exposure information. DRB1 showed the most TCR associations and HLA-C the fewest in a later analysis, as rates varied by HLA locus.

A remark on this clone: Its antigen is undetermined.

The PCR contained 60 Vbeta and 13 Jbeta primers. Some clones are missing from TCRdb's copy, which holds only in-frame ones; the method was immunoSEQ multiplex PCR. Of around 170,000 clones in the sample, about 78% are singletons; the top ten hold under 2.5%. The origin of this receptor is a man aged 55-75 years in good health and CMV-seronegative. This rearrangement joins TRBV20-1 to TRBJ2-3; D gene uncertain. The sample consisted of PBMCs. The CDR3: CSARAADTQYF. CDR3 coding DNA: TGCAGTGCTAGGGCGGCAGATACGCAGTATTTT.